These 23 T cell receptor beta chains share one sample of origin, sequenced in a study of fetal regulatory T cell absence and autoimmunity. The protocol was immunoSEQ multiplex PCR, while the TCRdb copy is restricted to in-frame clones and leaves out a portion. The table lists about 95,000 clones, around 72% of them singletons. The specimen was pancreas tissue. All receptors derive from a male donor with IPEX syndrome.

V gene TRBV6-1 combines with J gene TRBJ2-2; 10 bases align to TRBD2. V trimming: 3 bases; J trimming: 7 bases; junction bases outside the gene matches: 11. The CDR3 length is 17 residues. Per the germline V gene, CDR1 is MNHNS and CDR2 is SASEGT. The DNA of the CDR3 is TGTGCCAGCAGTGACCCGGGGCGGACTAGCGGCCTCGGGGAGCTGTTTTTT. Protein product: CASSDPGRTSGLGELFF.

The CDR3, as DNA: TGTGCCATCAGTGATAGGGAAAACACCGGGGAGCTGTTTTTT. Its protein is CAISDRENTGELFF. The V gene is TRBV10-3, the J gene TRBJ2-2, with D uncertain. V was shortened by 3 bases and J by 2 bases, with 7 bases between the two germline ends. The germline gives CDR1 ENHRY, CDR2 SYGVKD. The CDR3 totals 14 residues.

The chain recombines TRBV5-1 with TRBJ1-6; 7 bases align to TRBD1. V gave up 1 base and J gave up 7 bases; unmatched junction bases: 14. The CDR3 is made up of 18 amino acids. CDR1 and CDR2 (germline): SGHRS, YFSETQ. The CDR3 DNA follows: TGCGCCAGCAGCTTGACGGACCCCGGGACAGATCTAAATTCACCCCTCCACTTT. Translated: CASSLTDPGTDLNSPLHF.

CDR3 sequence (DNA): TGCGCCAGCAGCCTACTAGCGGGTCTCACCACAGATACGCAGTATTTT. It codes for CASSLLAGLTTDTQYF. V and J are TRBV5-1 and TRBJ2-3; TRBD2 matches 9 bases. The CDR3 loop spans 16 amino acids. Germline V lookup: CDR1 SGHRS, CDR2 YFSETQ. The V gene end was trimmed by 4 bases and the J gene end by 2 bases; junction bases not matched to a gene: 8.

This clone showed up just a few times. The rearrangement uses TRBV5-4 and TRBJ2-1; 10 nucleotides match TRBD2. After removal of 0 bases from V and 7 bases from J, the junction contained 7 bases not matched to a gene. Looked up from germline, CDR1 is SGHNT and CDR2 is YYREEE (reference sequence). This CDR3 contains 16 residues. CDR3 bases: TGTGCCAGCAGCTTGGATCTAGCGGGGGCTAGGAATGAGCAGTTCTTC. This codes for CASSLDLAGARNEQFF.

The DNA for the CDR3 is TGCAGCCCGTTTAAGGAGACGAACACTGAAGCTTTCTTT. This translates into CSPFKETNTEAFF. V usage is TRBV29-1 and J usage is TRBJ1-1; no clear D gene. Germline loops: CDR1 SQVTM, CDR2 ANQGSEA. The V end lost 8 bases, the J end lost 1 base, and 14 bases lay between the germline ends. This CDR3 contains 13 residues.

This chain links TRBV27 with TRBJ1-2; D is possibly TRBD1 (5 bases). CDR3 length: 15 amino acids. Germline-derived CDR1 and CDR2 are MNHEY and SMNVEV (reference sequence). The V end lost 0 bases, the J end lost 0 bases, and 8 bases lay between the germline ends. In nucleotides, the CDR3 is TGTGCCAGCAGTTTATCAGGACACTCTAACTATGGCTACACCTTC. This codes for CASSLSGHSNYGYTF.

The chain has TRBV7-2 and TRBJ2-6; no clear D gene. This CDR3 region has 15 residues. Per the germline V gene, CDR1 is SGHTA and CDR2 is FQGNSA. The V gene lost 1 base and the J gene lost 1 base, with 5 bases spanning the gap. CDR3 DNA sequence: TGTGCCAGCAGCTTAGTGGGGTCTGGGGCCAACGTCCTGACTTTC. This sequence encodes CASSLVGSGANVLTF.

The V gene is TRBV6-1, the J gene TRBJ2-7, with 7 bases matching TRBD2. Trimming cost V 4 bases and J 0 bases; bases outside gene matches: 9. In germline, CDR1 is MNHNS, CDR2 SASEGT. The CDR3 has 16 residues. Here the CDR3 reads CASSVSVAGPSYEQYF. The DNA of the CDR3 is TGTGCCAGCAGTGTGTCGGTAGCGGGCCCCTCCTACGAGCAGTACTTC.

CDR3 sequence: CASSLSNGNEQFF. The CDR3 DNA follows: TGTGCCAGCAGTTTATCGAATGGGAATGAGCAGTTCTTC. The chain has TRBV27 and TRBJ2-1; no firm D call. CDR1 MNHEY and CDR2 SMNVEV come from the germline V gene (reference sequence). Between the trimmed V and J ends, which lost 0 bases and 7 bases, there was a span of 7 bases. The length of the CDR3 is 13 residues.

The CDR3: CASGLQRLSSGNTIYF. In DNA, the CDR3 is TGTGCTAGTGGTTTGCAGCGCCTTTCTTCTGGAAACACCATATATTTT. The genes are TRBV12-5 and TRBJ1-3; D remains unclear. The V end lost 2 bases, the J end lost 1 base, and 12 bases lay between the germline ends. Germline V gives CDR1 LGHNT, CDR2 FRNRAP. The CDR3 consists of 16 residues.

The table lists this clone with a few counts. J is TRBJ1-2 and V is TRBV2; D is ambiguous. V gave up 10 bases and J gave up 1 base, with 10 bases separating them. In germline, CDR1 is SNHLY, CDR2 FYNNEI. The CDR3 length is 12 residues. The CDR3: CATLTYNYGYTF. CDR3 coding DNA: TGTGCCACCTTAACCTATAACTATGGCTACACCTTC.

The J gene is TRBJ2-7, the V gene TRBV5-4; TRBD2 aligns across 10 bases. CDR1 is SGHNT, CDR2 YYREEE, per germline (reference sequence). The V segment lost 1 base and the J segment 2 bases; nucleotides outside the gene matches: 0. This CDR3 contains 14 residues. CDR3 coding DNA: TGTGCCAGCAGCTTGACTAGCGGGGCCTACGAGCAGTACTTC. This sequence encodes CASSLTSGAYEQYF.

The chain is built from TRBV7-9 and TRBJ2-7; D remains ambiguous. The CDR3 spans 17 residues. V was clipped by 1 base and J by 2 bases, with 18 bases between them. Germline V CDR1 and CDR2: SEHNR, FQNEAQ (reference sequence). The CDR3 reads CASSLDRRGQPPYEQYF. For the CDR3, the DNA is TGTGCCAGCAGCTTAGATCGGAGAGGCCAGCCCCCCTACGAGCAGTACTTC.

The chain combines TRBV27 with TRBJ2-1, with D possibly matching TRBD1 (6 bases). With 3 bases removed from V and 4 bases from J, the gap between germline ends came to 7 bases. The CDR3 totals 13 residues. Germline V gives CDR1 MNHEY, CDR2 SMNVEV (reference sequence). In DNA form, the CDR3 reads TGTGCCAGCAGTTTCGGGACATACAATGAGCAGTTCTTC. Translation gives CASSFGTYNEQFF.

V and J are TRBV30 and TRBJ2-7; 9 bases line up with TRBD2. The CDR3 spans 15 residues. V trimming: 0 bases; J trimming: 4 bases; junction bases outside the gene matches: 7. From germline, CDR1 is GTSNPN and CDR2 SVGIG (reference sequence). This CDR3 is CAWSVRLAGLYEQYF. CDR3 bases: TGTGCCTGGAGTGTACGGCTAGCGGGGTTGTACGAGCAGTACTTC.

This sequence joins TRBV27 and TRBJ2-3; 16 bases are shared with TRBD2. This CDR3 spans 17 amino acids. V was clipped by 6 bases and J by 2 bases; unmatched bases: 5. CDR1 and CDR2 (germline): MNHEY, SMNVEV (reference sequence). CDR3 in amino acids: CASSPGLAGGPTDTQYF. CDR3 nucleotides: TGTGCCAGCAGCCCGGGACTAGCGGGGGGGCCCACAGATACGCAGTATTTT.

This clone has just one count. The gene calls are TRBV30 and TRBJ2-3, with D unresolved. Trimming stripped 3 bases from V and 0 bases from J, with 13 bases between. The CDR3 is made up of 15 amino acids. CDR1 is GTSNPN and CDR2 is SVGIG in the germline V gene (reference sequence). CDR3 sequence: CAWSRGASSTDTQYF. DNA for the CDR3: TGTGCCTGGAGCCGCGGTGCGTCTAGCACAGATACGCAGTATTTT. Based on the CDR3 plus reference TRBV30 and TRBJ2-3, the full variable domain is SQTIHQWPATLVQPVGSPLSLECTVEGTSNPNLYWYRQAAGRGLQLLFYSVGIGQISSEVPQNLSASRPQDRQFILSSKKLLLSDSGFYLCAWSRGASSTDTQYFGPGTRLTVL.

The chain links TRBV18 to TRBJ1-2; 7 positions match TRBD1. The CDR3 totals 14 residues. Trimming took 0 bases from V and 5 from J; bases not matched to a gene: 3. In germline, CDR1 is KGHSH, CDR2 LQKENI. This CDR3 reads CASSPPGTAYGYTF. The CDR3 DNA follows: TGTGCCAGCTCACCACCTGGGACAGCTTATGGCTACACCTTC.

The chain uses TRBV5-6 and TRBJ1-5; 9 bases match TRBD1. This CDR3 contains 13 residues. Trimming removed 4 bases from V and 6 bases from J; junction bases left unmatched: 2. Germline V gene data show CDR1 as SGHDT and CDR2 as YYEEEE. The CDR3 coding sequence is TGTGCCAGCAGCCCGGGACAGGGTCAGCCCCAGCATTTT. It codes for CASSPGQGQPQHF.

The chain uses TRBV5-1 and TRBJ2-3; D tentatively fits TRBD1 or TRBD2 (7 bases each). The germline gives CDR1 SGHRS, CDR2 YFSETQ. The CDR3 has 16 amino acids. V was cut by 3 bases and J by 4 bases, with 18 bases left in between. CDR3 region: CASSWAAGGGADTQYF. CDR3 nucleotide sequence: TGCGCCAGCAGCTGGGCGGCAGGGGGAGGGGCAGATACGCAGTATTTT.

The chain recombines TRBV5-1 with TRBJ2-3, with a weak D call TRBD2 (5 bases). Germline CDR1 is SGHRS and CDR2 is YFSETQ. The CDR3 has 15 residues. V was cut by 0 bases and J by 0 bases, with 8 bases left in between. Here the CDR3 reads CASSLDGGSTDTQYF. The CDR3 DNA follows: TGCGCCAGCAGCTTGGACGGCGGGAGCACAGATACGCAGTATTTT.

The CDR3 sequence: CASSAEGGGSREQYF. The CDR3 DNA reads as TGTGCCAGCAGCGCAGAGGGTGGAGGGTCCCGGGAGCAGTACTTC. The rearrangement uses TRBV9 and TRBJ2-7; TRBD2 is a possible D gene (6 bases). CDR3 length: 15 amino acids. The V gene lost 3 bases and the J gene lost 7 bases, with 20 bases spanning the gap. Germline assignment: CDR1 SGDLS and CDR2 YYNGEE.